One and the same sample provided the 23 T cell receptor beta chains below, sequenced in a study of OX40 agonist ivuxolimab in advanced cancers. Only in-frame clones appear in the TCRdb table, and some are missing; sequencing was by immunoSEQ multiplex PCR. The sample has 30,000 to 40,000 clones; about 89% are singletons. This material consisted of CD4+ or CD8+ T cells sorted from blood, taken in a trial of the OX40 agonist ivuxolimab. Every receptor here comes from an adult with an advanced solid tumor such as melanoma, head and neck, liver or kidney cancer.

Points on this clone: Distinct nucleotide sequences in the sample also encode this CDR3. The chain uses TRBV9 and TRBJ2-3, with D possibly being TRBD2 (6 bases). The CDR3 contains 14 residues. Germline assignment: CDR1 SGDLS and CDR2 YYNGEE. V was pared by 4 bases and J by 0 bases, with 9 bases between. The CDR3 loop reads CASSWRGSTDTQYF. The DNA for the CDR3 is TGTGCCAGCAGCTGGCGGGGAAGCACAGATACGCAGTATTTT. Combining the CDR3 with reference TRBV9 and TRBJ2-3 gives the whole variable domain DSGVTQTPKHLITATGQRVTLRCSPRSGDLSVYWYQQSLDQGLQFLIQYYNGEERAKGNILERFSAQQFPDLHSELNLSSLELGDSALYFCASSWRGSTDTQYFGPGTRLTVL.

The rearrangement uses TRBV6-1 and TRBJ1-2; D gene unclear. CDR1 MNHNS and CDR2 SASEGT come from the germline V gene. This CDR3 has 16 residues. Trimming left V 4 bases short and J 4 bases short, with 19 bases between. DNA for the CDR3: TGTGCCAGCAGTGTTAACAGCGGAACCCTCGTCTATGGCTACACCTTC. Translation gives CASSVNSGTLVYGYTF.

V gene TRBV19 combines with J gene TRBJ2-5; D tentatively fits TRBD1 or TRBD2 (6 bases each). Near its end, the DNA agrees better with TRBJ2-7, so the J call may be wrong. CDR1 is LNHDA and CDR2 is SQIVND in the germline V gene (reference sequence). CDR3 length: 15 amino acids. In DNA form, the CDR3 reads TGTGCCAGCCGCCGCTTGGGGGGCGGTTCCTACGAGCAGTACTTC. It is translated as CASRRLGGGSYEQYF.

The chain joins TRBV5-4 to TRBJ2-2, with D uncertain. CDR1 SGHNT and CDR2 YYREEE come from the germline V gene (reference sequence). This CDR3 has 15 amino acids. The V end was cut by 4 bases, the J end by 0 bases, with 10 bases between. CDR3 sequence (DNA): TGTGCCAGCAGCCCGCTGGGGTCGAACACCGGGGAGCTGTTTTTT. It specifies CASSPLGSNTGELFF.

The chain has TRBV5-4 and TRBJ1-5; 7 bases fit TRBD1. Germline V CDR1 and CDR2: SGHNT, YYREEE (reference sequence). The V gene end was trimmed by 4 bases and the J gene end by 4 bases; junction bases not matched to a gene: 8. The CDR3 has 15 residues. CDR3 DNA sequence: TGTGCCAGCAGCCGAAAAGACAGGGAGAATCAGCCCCAGCATTTT. It codes for CASSRKDRENQPQHF.

The count of this clone is one. The chain links TRBV2 to TRBJ1-4; TRBD1 might be the D (5 bases). The germline V gene encodes CDR1 SNHLY and CDR2 FYNNEI. Deletions cut 7 bases from V and 4 bases from J, with 13 bases between. This CDR3 has 14 amino acids. The CDR3 sequence is CASIRGGDNEKLFF. The CDR3 DNA follows: TGTGCCAGCATACGGGGCGGTGATAATGAAAAACTGTTTTTT.

This sequence joins TRBV16 and TRBJ2-7, with 8 positions matching TRBD1. The CDR3 consists of 14 residues. V was pared by 2 bases and J by 6 bases, with 6 bases of the junction left unmatched. Germline CDR1 and CDR2: KGHSY and FQNENV. CDR3 bases: TGTGCCAGCAGCCAAGTGTGGACAGGGAGCGAGCAGTACTTC. Protein product: CASSQVWTGSEQYF.

V usage is TRBV6-5 and J usage is TRBJ2-5, with D possibly called TRBD1 or TRBD2 (5 bases each). V was trimmed by 4 bases and J by 5 bases, leaving 5 bases between them. The CDR3 is made up of 11 amino acids. The germline V gene encodes CDR1 MNHEY and CDR2 SVGAGI. As DNA, the CDR3 is TGTGCCAGCAGTTGGGGGGAGACCCAGTACTTC. It encodes CASSWGETQYF.

The gene calls are TRBV4-2 and TRBJ1-5; no clear D gene. With 5 bases removed from V and 1 base from J, the gap between germline ends came to 12 bases. Per the germline V gene, CDR1 is LGHNA and CDR2 is YNFKEQ. There are 15 residues in the CDR3. The CDR3 protein is CASSESAISNQPQHF. CDR3 DNA: TGTGCCAGCAGCGAGAGCGCAATCAGCAATCAGCCCCAGCATTTT.

The gene calls are TRBV29-1 and TRBJ2-5; D is unclear. Germline V CDR1 and CDR2: SQVTM, ANQGSEA. V shed 7 bases and J shed 3 bases, with 12 bases lying between them. The CDR3 spans 12 residues. The DNA of the CDR3 is TGCAGCGCTGTCGGACGGGAAGAGACCCAGTACTTC. Translation: CSAVGREETQYF.

This chain connects TRBV7-9 to TRBJ1-1; D gene uncertain. V was trimmed by 6 bases and J by 4 bases, leaving 9 bases between them. Germline lookup yields CDR1 SEHNR and CDR2 FQNEAQ (reference sequence). This CDR3 has 12 amino acids. CDR3 DNA: TGTGCCAGCAGTCGTAGAAGCACTGAAGCTTTCTTT. Translating gives CASSRRSTEAFF.

V usage is TRBV5-1 and J usage is TRBJ1-1; 7 bases agree with TRBD1. Germline V gives CDR1 SGHRS, CDR2 YFSETQ. This CDR3 is built from 15 residues. Unmatched junction bases numbered 12, after V lost 7 bases and J lost 3 bases. CDR3 in DNA: TGCGCCAGCGCCCCAAGACAGGGAGCGGACACTGAAGCTTTCTTT. This translates into CASAPRQGADTEAFF.

There are a few counts of this clone. The chain links TRBV7-9 to TRBJ1-1, with a tentative D call TRBD1 (6 bases). Germline CDR1 and CDR2: SEHNR and FQNEAQ (reference sequence). V lost 1 base to trimming and J lost 1 base, with 7 bases between them. This CDR3 region has 14 residues. In nucleotides, the CDR3 is TGTGCCAGCAGCTTAGGAGGGGGGAACACTGAAGCTTTCTTT. This codes for CASSLGGGNTEAFF. Supplemented by reference TRBV7-9 and TRBJ1-1, the full variable domain reads DTGVSQNPRHKITKRGQNVTFRCDPISEHNRLYWYRQTLGQGPEFLTYFQNEAQLEKSRLLSDRFSAERPKGSFSTLEIQRTEQGDSAMYLCASSLGGGNTEAFFGQGTRLTVV.

The chain employs TRBV18 and TRBJ1-5; D ambiguous. The germline CDR1 and CDR2 sequences are KGHSH and LQKENI. Trimming took 4 bases from V and 3 from J, leaving 10 bases between them. The CDR3 extends over 14 amino acids. The CDR3 DNA is TGTGCCAGCTCACTAGGGAGTCCCAATCAGCCCCAGCATTTT. The encoded protein is CASSLGSPNQPQHF.

This clone was seen only a few times. The chain has TRBV6-5 and TRBJ1-2, with a possible D match to TRBD1 (5 bases). Germline lookup yields CDR1 MNHEY and CDR2 SVGAGI. The CDR3 runs 13 residues. V was cut by 2 bases and J by 8 bases, with 12 bases left in between. In DNA, the CDR3 is TGTGCCAGCAGTTACCAGGGTCCATCGGGCTACACCTTC. This encodes CASSYQGPSGYTF.

The V and J genes are TRBV27 and TRBJ2-2, with D perhaps matching TRBD1 (5 bases). The V and J ends lost 1 base and 2 bases respectively, with 11 bases between them. Germline V gene data show CDR1 as MNHEY and CDR2 as SMNVEV (reference sequence). The CDR3 has 16 amino acids. CDR3 sequence reads: CASSLYVTANTGELFF. The CDR3, as DNA: TGTGCCAGCAGTTTATATGTGACAGCTAACACCGGGGAGCTGTTTTTT.

The chain carries TRBV10-3 and TRBJ2-5; 7 bases match TRBD1. The CDR3 extends over 13 amino acids. Germline V gives CDR1 ENHRY, CDR2 SYGVKD. The V gene end was trimmed by 6 bases and the J gene end by 4 bases; junction bases not matched to a gene: 5. The CDR3 reads CAIRQGLGETQYF. CDR3 nucleotides: TGTGCCATCAGACAGGGGCTTGGAGAGACCCAGTACTTC.

This clone was picked up a small number of times. The J gene is TRBJ1-1, the V gene TRBV7-3; D not resolved. Between the trimmed V and J ends, which lost 5 bases and 1 base, there was a span of 11 bases. Germline V gene sequence: CDR1 SGHTA, CDR2 FQGTGA. This CDR3 is built from 14 residues. The CDR3 region has the DNA TGTGCCAGCAGCATCGGACCGCAGAACACTGAAGCTTTCTTT. This encodes CASSIGPQNTEAFF.

The DNA of the CDR3 is TGCGCCAGCAGCTTGGTGTGGGAGGCAGGGGGCCTTGTTAGCACAGATACGCAGTATTTT. It yields the protein CASSLVWEAGGLVSTDTQYF. The chain carries TRBV5-1 and TRBJ2-3; TRBD1 aligns across 8 bases. V lost 0 bases and J lost 0; bases outside the gene matches: 15. This CDR3 region has 20 residues. Germline V gives CDR1 SGHRS, CDR2 YFSETQ.

As regards this clone: A junction boundary mismatches the germline segment, possibly from a read error. The chain is built from TRBV7-9 and TRBJ2-5; D not resolved. The CDR3 has 13 amino acids. Germline-derived CDR1 and CDR2 are SEHNR and FQNEAQ (reference sequence). CDR3 loop: CASSSGLQETRYF. The CDR3, as DNA: TGTGCCAGCAGCTCGGGCCTCCAAGAGACCCGGTACTTC. The complete variable domain, with remaining parts taken from reference TRBV7-9 and TRBJ2-5, reads DTGVSQNPRHKITKRGQNVTFRCDPISEHNRLYWYRQTLGQGPEFLTYFQNEAQLEKSRLLSDRFSAERPKGSFSTLEIQRTEQGDSAMYLCASSSGLQETRYFGPGTRLLVL.

The rearrangement joins TRBV5-6 to TRBJ2-1; 8 bases agree with TRBD2. Trimming took 0 bases from V and 11 from J; bases not matched to a gene: 7. The germline CDR1 and CDR2 sequences are SGHDT and YYEEEE. The CDR3 contains 14 residues. This CDR3 is CASSLGGSGAKQFF. The DNA of the CDR3 is TGTGCCAGCAGCTTGGGTGGTAGCGGGGCGAAGCAGTTCTTC. Looking up the rest from reference TRBV5-6 and TRBJ2-1 gives the full variable domain: DAGVTQSPTHLIKTRGQQVTLRCSPKSGHDTVSWYQQALGQGPQFIFQYYEEEERQRGNFPDRFSGHQFPNYSSELNVNALLLGDSALYLCASSLGGSGAKQFFGPGTRLTVL.

This chain connects TRBV11-2 to TRBJ2-7, with a possible D match to TRBD1 (6 bases). The V and J ends lost 4 bases and 3 bases respectively, with 19 bases between them. Germline-derived CDR1 and CDR2 are SGHAT and FQNNGV. The CDR3 is 16 amino acids. In nucleotides, the CDR3 is TGTGCCAGCAGCTCAATAAGGTGGGGGCAGTTCTACGAGCAGTACTTC. Translating it yields CASSSIRWGQFYEQYF.

The J gene is TRBJ2-1, the V gene TRBV29-1, with D unresolved. V lost 1 base, J lost 7 bases, and 17 bases lay in between. This CDR3 is 15 amino acids long. Germline loops: CDR1 SQVTM, CDR2 ANQGSEA. Here the CDR3 reads CSVEGVPPPGNEQFF. The CDR3 nucleotides are TGCAGCGTTGAAGGTGTCCCACCGCCGGGTAATGAGCAGTTCTTC.